The 20 T cell receptor beta chains listed next were all sequenced from one sample in a study of blood T cell repertoires in COVID-19. Generated by immunoSEQ multiplex PCR, the TCRdb table keeps only in-frame clones and is missing some. The sample has about 45,000 clones, more than 75% seen once. Sequencing was carried out using peripheral blood. Source of these receptors: a man aged 65 to 85 with acute or convalescent COVID-19.

The chain employs TRBV19 and TRBJ1-6; TRBD1 matches 7 bases. The CDR3 totals 14 residues. V shed 6 bases, J shed 9 bases, and the junction held 8 bases outside the gene matches. Germline CDR1 reads LNHDA; CDR2 reads SQIVND (reference sequence). CDR3 coding DNA: TGTGCCAGTAGACAGGGGTTCGCGGTTTCACCCCTCCACTTT. Amino acids: CASRQGFAVSPLHF.

The CDR3 nucleotides read TGCAGTCCTGACAGGTCTGGCTACACCTTC. As protein: CSPDRSGYTF. The chain links TRBV20-1 to TRBJ1-2; D may be TRBD1 (6 bases). The CDR3 extends over 10 amino acids. Germline values: CDR1 DFQATT, CDR2 SNEGSKA (reference sequence). V was trimmed by 8 bases and J by 7 bases, leaving 11 bases between them.

This chain uses TRBV27 with TRBJ1-4, with D maybe TRBD1 (5 bases). The CDR3 is 14 residues long. Trimming removed 5 bases from V and 0 bases from J, with 7 bases in between. Germline CDR1 is MNHEY and CDR2 is SMNVEV (reference sequence). The CDR3 reads CASSRGTTNEKLFF. The CDR3 DNA sequence: TGTGCCAGCAGTCGGGGGACAACTAATGAAAAACTGTTTTTT.

The rearrangement links TRBV19 to TRBJ1-5; D perhaps matches TRBD1 (6 bases). V was cut by 6 bases and J by 1 base, with 10 bases left in between. The germline gives CDR1 LNHDA, CDR2 SQIVND (reference sequence). This CDR3 contains 14 residues. CDR3 sequence (DNA): TGTGCCAGTAGCGTAACAGGGAGCAATCAGCCCCAGCATTTT. Translating gives CASSVTGSNQPQHF.

This clone came up a few times. The chain recombines TRBV6-2 or TRBV6-3 with TRBJ1-2, with TRBD1 matching over 8 bases. V shed 4 bases and J 3 bases; nucleotides not matched to a gene: 13. In germline, CDR1 is MNHEY, CDR2 SVGEGT. The CDR3 has 17 residues. This CDR3 is CASSSQRTGSVYYGYTF. For the CDR3, the DNA is TGTGCCAGCAGTTCCCAACGGACAGGGTCGGTTTACTATGGCTACACCTTC.

The CDR3 DNA follows: TGTGCCAGCAGCGACAAGTTTAATGAAAAACTGTTTTTT. Its translation is CASSDKFNEKLFF. V gene TRBV27 combines with J gene TRBJ1-4; D remains unclear. Trimming pared 6 bases from V and 4 bases from J, leaving 9 bases between. Germline CDR1 is MNHEY and CDR2 is SMNVEV (reference sequence). The CDR3 is 13 amino acids.

The chain carries TRBV7-2 and TRBJ1-2; perhaps TRBD1 as D (5 bases). CDR1 is SGHTA and CDR2 is FQGNSA in the germline V gene. Trimming pared 2 bases from V and 4 bases from J, leaving 14 bases between. The CDR3 has 15 residues. The CDR3 loop is CASSLSGGVGYGYTF. The CDR3 DNA follows: TGTGCCAGCAGCTTATCCGGAGGGGTTGGCTATGGCTACACCTTC.

The table lists this clone with a count of one. The V gene is TRBV28, the J gene TRBJ2-1, with TRBD1 matching over 8 bases. From germline, CDR1 is MDHEN and CDR2 SYDVKM. This CDR3 is built from 15 residues. Trimming removed 7 bases from V and 3 bases from J; junction bases left unmatched: 8. DNA for the CDR3: TGTGCCAGCACCCCCCAGGACAGGGTCTACAATGAGCAGTTCTTC. This codes for CASTPQDRVYNEQFF.

This chain connects TRBV28 to TRBJ1-2; D may be TRBD1 (5 bases). The CDR3 is 15 residues long. Trimming pared 4 bases from V and 4 bases from J, leaving 16 bases between. Germline V gene data show CDR1 as MDHEN and CDR2 as SYDVKM. CDR3 loop: CASSSTELGSYGYTF. CDR3 DNA sequence: TGTGCCAGCAGTTCGACAGAACTGGGTAGCTATGGCTACACCTTC.

This chain links TRBV9 with TRBJ1-1, with 7 bases identical to TRBD1. V was clipped by 3 bases and J by 2 bases; unmatched bases: 10. This CDR3 is 16 amino acids long. The V gene's germline CDR1 is SGDLS and CDR2 YYNGEE. The CDR3 spells CASSAQTGAANTEAFF. Here the CDR3 DNA reads TGTGCCAGCAGCGCCCAAACAGGGGCTGCAAACACTGAAGCTTTCTTT.

The V call is TRBV7-8, the J call TRBJ1-1; D ambiguous. V was clipped by 3 bases and J by 4 bases, with 9 bases between them. Germline V gene sequence: CDR1 SGHVS, CDR2 FQNEAQ. The CDR3 extends over 13 amino acids. Written as DNA, the CDR3 is TGTGCCAGCAGCTTGGGTGAGGCCACTGAAGCTTTCTTT. This encodes CASSLGEATEAFF.

The V call is TRBV7-2, the J call TRBJ2-1; 8 nucleotides agree with TRBD1. Trimming removed 5 bases from V and 3 bases from J; junction bases left unmatched: 12. Germline V gene sequence: CDR1 SGHTA, CDR2 FQGNSA. The CDR3 has 17 amino acids. This CDR3 reads CASSPRAGGFGYNEQFF. The DNA for the CDR3 is TGTGCCAGCAGCCCACGGGCAGGGGGCTTCGGCTACAATGAGCAGTTCTTC.

V and J are TRBV9 and TRBJ2-2; D is possibly TRBD1 (5 bases). Germline V gives CDR1 SGDLS, CDR2 YYNGEE. The CDR3 contains 15 residues. V shed 4 bases and J shed 0 bases, with 10 bases lying between them. In DNA, the CDR3 is TGTGCCAGCAGCCCCCGACAGTCGAACACCGGGGAGCTGTTTTTT. Protein: CASSPRQSNTGELFF.

This chain connects TRBV10-3 to TRBJ2-5, with 9 bases identical to TRBD2. The V gene's germline CDR1 is ENHRY and CDR2 SYGVKD. This CDR3 contains 15 residues. Trimming at V came to 4 bases and at J to 5 bases, leaving 8 bases not matched to a gene. For the CDR3, the DNA is TGTGCCATCAGTGTGGGCGGGGGGGCCGGTGAGACCCAGTACTTC. This gives the protein CAISVGGGAGETQYF.

This clone occurred once. CDR3 loop: CASSGGQGGYGYTF. CDR3 sequence (DNA): TGTGCCAGCAGTGGGGGACAGGGGGGCTATGGCTACACCTTC. The chain has TRBV2 and TRBJ1-2; 11 positions match TRBD1. V lost 4 bases to trimming and J lost 4 bases; unmatched junction nucleotides: 2. This CDR3 spans 14 amino acids. CDR1 is SNHLY, CDR2 FYNNEI, per germline. Full variable domain (remainder filled in from reference TRBV2 and TRBJ1-2): EPEVTQTPSHQVTQMGQEVILRCVPISNHLYFYWYRQILGQKVEFLVSFYNNEISEKSEIFDDQFSVERPDGSNFTLKIRSTKLEDSAMYFCASSGGQGGYGYTFGSGTRLTVV.

The chain uses TRBV29-1 and TRBJ2-7, with TRBD1 matching over 9 bases. V lost 4 bases to trimming and J lost 5 bases; unmatched junction nucleotides: 9. Germline V gene data show CDR1 as SQVTM and CDR2 as ANQGSEA. CDR3 length equals 14 residues. The DNA of the CDR3 is TGCAGCGTTGCTATGACAGGGGGTCGGAACGAGCAGTACTTC. Amino acid sequence: CSVAMTGGRNEQYF.

This clone was seen a single time. The rearrangement uses TRBV7-2 and TRBJ2-3; D possibly corresponds to TRBD1 (5 bases). Germline V lookup: CDR1 SGHTA, CDR2 FQGNSA. The CDR3 covers 14 residues. Trimming cost V 5 bases and J 4 bases, with 13 bases left between them. The CDR3 coding sequence is TGTGCCAGCAGCCCCCACGGCAGGGCAGATACGCAGTATTTT. It encodes CASSPHGRADTQYF.

The chain carries TRBV4-3 and TRBJ1-1; possible D gene TRBD1, 6 bases. Per the germline V gene, CDR1 is LGHNA and CDR2 is YSLEER. V lost 0 bases and J lost 1, with 27 bases in between. This CDR3 is 21 amino acids long. The CDR3 nucleotides are TGCGCCAGCAGCCAAGAGAGAGGTTTTGGGTTTTCGGGACACCAGAACACTGAAGCTTTCTTT. Translating gives CASSQERGFGFSGHQNTEAFF.

The V call is TRBV5-1, the J call TRBJ1-3; 7 bases agree with TRBD1. This CDR3 has 18 residues. V dropped 4 bases and J dropped 0; count of bases not matched to a gene: 13. Germline values: CDR1 SGHRS, CDR2 YFSETQ. Here the CDR3 reads CASSRTRTGASSGNTIYF. The CDR3, as DNA: TGCGCCAGCAGCCGGACCCGGACAGGAGCCAGCTCTGGAAACACCATATATTTT.

This rearrangement joins TRBV6-5 to TRBJ1-1; D is unresolved. Germline-derived CDR1 and CDR2 are MNHEY and SVGAGI. Between the trimmed V and J ends, which lost 3 bases and 11 bases, there was a span of 16 bases. The CDR3 contains 13 residues. CDR3 in DNA: TGTGCCAGCAGTTATGATGTATCCGCGACTGCTTTCTTT. This codes for CASSYDVSATAFF.